The 26 T cell receptor beta chains given below trace back to one sample, sequenced in a study of shared clonotypes between healthy human individuals. Only in-frame clones appear in the TCRdb table, and some are missing; sequencing was by immunoSEQ multiplex PCR. The sample contains 450,000 to 500,000 clones, around 80% of which appear only once. Sequencing was done on a sample of PBMCs. The receptor source for this set is a woman aged 40 to 49 in good health. Some clones in this sample may be carry-over from other donors' samples.

As regards this clone: The sample contains more than one DNA sequence encoding this CDR3. The V and J genes are TRBV28 and TRBJ2-5; no clear D gene. Trimming shortened V by 6 bases and J by 2 bases, and 4 bases separated the two germline ends. The CDR3 has 11 residues. Germline V gives CDR1 MDHEN, CDR2 SYDVKM. This CDR3 is CASRLQETQYF. The CDR3 DNA reads TGTGCCAGCAGGCTTCAAGAGACCCAGTACTTC.

The rearrangement joins TRBV5-1 to TRBJ2-1, with TRBD2 as a possible D gene (6 bases). Germline CDR1 SGHRS, CDR2 YFSETQ. Trimming pared 4 bases from V and 0 bases from J, leaving 11 bases between. The CDR3 sequence is 15 residues long. Here the CDR3 reads CASSPDGGSYNEQFF. The CDR3 nucleotides read TGCGCCAGCAGCCCGGACGGGGGCTCCTACAATGAGCAGTTCTTC.

The chain combines TRBV2 with TRBJ1-1; possibly TRBD1 for D (5 bases). Germline V gene lookup returns CDR1 SNHLY and CDR2 FYNNEI. The CDR3 is 14 amino acids. V lost 1 base to trimming and J lost 6 bases, with 12 bases between them. This CDR3 reads CASSEVTGVAEAFF. The CDR3 nucleotides are TGTGCCAGCAGTGAAGTGACGGGGGTAGCTGAAGCTTTCTTT.

The count of this clone is one. A much larger clone lies a single base off, so this may be a read error. V usage is TRBV11-2 and J usage is TRBJ1-2; TRBD1 agrees at 8 bases. The germline V gene encodes CDR1 SGHAT and CDR2 FQNNGV. Trimming took 5 bases from V and 0 from J; bases not matched to a gene: 2. This CDR3 is 14 amino acids long. CDR3 DNA: TGTGCCAGCAGCGACAGGGGCCCTAACTATGGCTACACCTTC. Protein: CASSDRGPNYGYTF.

The genes are TRBV6-1 and TRBJ2-7; a weak D match, TRBD2 (6 bases). Germline V lookup: CDR1 MNHNS, CDR2 SASEGT. V lost 4 bases to trimming and J lost 4 bases, with 14 bases between them. There are 14 residues in the CDR3. The CDR3 is CASSGSAGRYEQYF. CDR3 bases: TGTGCCAGCAGTGGTAGCGCGGGAAGATACGAGCAGTACTTC.

This chain uses TRBV18 with TRBJ2-2, with no clear D. The CDR3 loop spans 17 amino acids. The germline V gene has CDR1 KGHSH and CDR2 LQKENI. V lost 0 bases, J lost 3 bases, and 14 bases lay in between. CDR3 residues: CASSPPVRSGYTGELFF. The DNA for the CDR3 is TGTGCCAGCTCACCACCGGTCAGGAGTGGTTACACCGGGGAGCTGTTTTTT.

V usage is TRBV13 and J usage is TRBJ2-7; 12 nucleotides align to TRBD2. This CDR3 spans 15 amino acids. The V and J ends lost 4 bases and 5 bases, in that order; junction bases with no gene match: 6. Germline CDR1 PRHDT, CDR2 FYEKMQ (reference sequence). The CDR3 loop is CASSSSGRASDEQYF. CDR3 coding DNA: TGTGCCAGCAGCTCTAGCGGGAGGGCCTCGGACGAGCAGTACTTC.

The chain links TRBV5-1 to TRBJ2-5; 14 bases are shared with TRBD2. Germline CDR1 and CDR2: SGHRS and YFSETQ. The trim removed 2 bases at V and 4 bases at J, leaving 1 base unmatched. This CDR3 spans 15 amino acids. The CDR3 spells CASSFGLAGGETQYF. The CDR3 region has the DNA TGCGCCAGCAGCTTCGGACTAGCGGGAGGAGAGACCCAGTACTTC.

Of note for this clone: This likely came from a read error, as a far larger clone is one base away. Other DNA sequences in the sample encode the same CDR3. This chain uses TRBV5-1 with TRBJ2-2; no clear D gene. This CDR3 has 14 amino acids. CDR1 and CDR2 from the germline V gene are SGHRS and YFSETQ. The V gene lost 8 bases and the J gene lost 5 bases, with 16 bases spanning the gap. The CDR3 nucleotides are TGCGCCAGAGGGTGGCGTGACTGTACCGGGGAGCTGTTTTTT. Its protein is CARGWRDCTGELFF.

The V and J genes are TRBV9 and TRBJ2-1; D gene uncertain. The CDR3 length is 14 residues. Trimming stripped 0 bases from V and 7 bases from J, with 11 bases between. From germline, CDR1 is SGDLS and CDR2 YYNGEE. Here the CDR3 DNA reads TGTGCCAGCAGCGTAGACCTAGTCCTTAATGAGCAGTTCTTC. Translation: CASSVDLVLNEQFF.

The chain links TRBV6-5 to TRBJ1-1; TRBD1 matches at 7 bases. Germline CDR1 MNHEY, CDR2 SVGAGI. The CDR3 totals 13 residues. The junction had 4 bases not matched to a gene; V was cut back by 7 bases and J by 2 bases. This chain's CDR3 is CASNYRGNTEAFF. Written as DNA, the CDR3 is TGTGCCAGCAACTACAGGGGAAACACTGAAGCTTTCTTT.

V usage is TRBV6-5 and J usage is TRBJ2-2, with 8 bases matching TRBD2. Per the germline V gene, CDR1 is MNHEY and CDR2 is SVGAGI. CDR3 length equals 16 residues. After removal of 4 bases from V and 5 bases from J, the junction contained 9 bases not matched to a gene. CDR3 sequence reads: CASSSLAGRGTGELFF. The CDR3 bases are TGTGCCAGCAGTTCCTTAGCGGGGAGAGGGACCGGGGAGCTGTTTTTT.

This chain connects TRBV7-3 to TRBJ1-6; TRBD1 is a possible D gene (6 bases). CDR1 is SGHTA, CDR2 FQGTGA, per germline. This CDR3 has 16 residues. The V gene lost 5 bases and the J gene lost 6 bases, with 17 bases spanning the gap. The CDR3 is CASSQEGGATNSPLHF. The CDR3 nucleotides read TGTGCCAGCAGCCAAGAAGGGGGGGCTACTAATTCACCCCTCCACTTT.

The chain joins TRBV18 to TRBJ2-7; unclear D gene. This CDR3 region has 13 residues. Trimming pared 6 bases from V and 3 bases from J, leaving 12 bases between. Germline CDR1 is KGHSH and CDR2 is LQKENI. Here the CDR3 reads CASSGGLSYEQYF. Written as DNA, the CDR3 is TGTGCCAGCTCCGGCGGCCTAAGCTACGAGCAGTACTTC.

This clone was seen a handful of times. This chain uses TRBV4-2 with TRBJ2-3, with D maybe TRBD1 (5 bases). V lost 0 bases, J lost 6 bases, and 16 bases lay in between. CDR3 length: 16 residues. The germline gives CDR1 LGHNA, CDR2 YNFKEQ. The CDR3 DNA reads as TGTGCCAGCAGCCAAGAGGAAGGGGTGGGGTCTGATACGCAGTATTTT. Amino acid sequence: CASSQEEGVGSDTQYF.

The chain carries TRBV5-1 and TRBJ2-5, with D possibly being TRBD1 or TRBD2 (6 bases each). CDR3 length: 16 residues. With 0 bases removed from V and 5 bases from J, the gap between germline ends came to 17 bases. The V gene's germline CDR1 is SGHRS and CDR2 YFSETQ. In DNA form, the CDR3 reads TGCGCCAGCAGCTTGGTCTTCAGGGAAGGGGGGGAGACCCAGTACTTC. Its translation is CASSLVFREGGETQYF.

This chain links TRBV30 with TRBJ1-6; D is perhaps TRBD1 (6 bases). V was cut by 0 bases and J by 4 bases, with 7 bases left in between. Per the germline V gene, CDR1 is GTSNPN and CDR2 is SVGIG (reference sequence). The CDR3 has 14 residues. The CDR3 spells CAWSVTGYNSPLHF. The CDR3, as DNA: TGTGCCTGGAGTGTCACAGGGTATAATTCACCCCTCCACTTT.

The chain combines TRBV6-1 with TRBJ2-1, with D possibly being TRBD1 (6 bases). Trimming removed 4 bases from V and 5 bases from J, with 12 bases in between. The CDR3 has 14 amino acids. Germline V gene sequence: CDR1 MNHNS, CDR2 SASEGT. In nucleotides, the CDR3 is TGTGCCAGCAGTGTTCAGGGGTGGAACAATGAGCAGTTCTTC. Encoded protein: CASSVQGWNNEQFF.

On this clone: The sample carries other DNA sequences with the same CDR3. CDR3 residues: CASSPGGGNQPQHF. Here the CDR3 DNA reads TGTGCCAGCTCACCGGGTGGTGGGAATCAGCCCCAGCATTTT. J is TRBJ1-5 and V is TRBV18; D not certain. Trimming stripped 3 bases from V and 4 bases from J, with 10 bases between. This CDR3 region has 14 residues. Germline V gene lookup returns CDR1 KGHSH and CDR2 LQKENI.

The J gene is TRBJ2-3, the V gene TRBV4-2; unclear D gene. In germline, CDR1 is LGHNA, CDR2 YNFKEQ. Trimming removed 1 base at V and 7 bases at J, with 3 bases between. The CDR3 totals 11 residues. DNA of the CDR3: TGTGCCAGCAGCCAAGCGTATACGCAGTATTTT. Translating it yields CASSQAYTQYF.

This sequence joins TRBV30 and TRBJ1-4; 8 bases fit TRBD1. The CDR3 length is 16 residues. Germline V CDR1 and CDR2: GTSNPN, SVGIG (reference sequence). With V trimmed by 1 base and J by 1 base, 5 bases remained unmatched. The CDR3 loop reads CAWSGLTGGTNEKLFF. The CDR3, as DNA: TGTGCCTGGAGTGGCCTCACAGGGGGAACTAATGAAAAACTGTTTTTT.

Points on this clone: The same CDR3 is also encoded by other DNA sequences in this sample. The chain recombines TRBV5-1 with TRBJ2-1; D not certain. V lost 0 bases, J lost 4 bases, and 8 bases lay in between. The germline gives CDR1 SGHRS, CDR2 YFSETQ. The CDR3 sequence is 14 residues long. In DNA, the CDR3 is TGCGCCAGCAGCTTGGGGCCGACGTACAATGAGCAGTTCTTC. It specifies CASSLGPTYNEQFF.

The CDR3 loop is CAWSKGGSGANVLTF. The CDR3 region has the DNA TGTGCCTGGAGTAAAGGGGGCTCTGGGGCCAACGTCCTGACTTTC. V gene TRBV30 combines with J gene TRBJ2-6, with D possibly being TRBD1 (6 bases). The CDR3 has 15 amino acids. Trimming left V 2 bases short and J 0 bases short, with 8 bases between. The germline gives CDR1 GTSNPN, CDR2 SVGIG (reference sequence).

The V gene is TRBV6-1, the J gene TRBJ2-5; the D gene is possibly TRBD2 (6 bases). V was trimmed by 5 bases and J by 4 bases, leaving 11 bases between them. Germline loops: CDR1 MNHNS, CDR2 SASEGT. The CDR3 consists of 13 residues. This CDR3 is CASSSISGETQYF. In DNA, the CDR3 is TGTGCCAGCAGTTCCATTAGCGGAGAGACCCAGTACTTC.

In its sample, this clone was seen once. The V gene is TRBV13, the J gene TRBJ1-1; no clear D gene. The CDR3 is made up of 15 amino acids. Germline loops: CDR1 PRHDT, CDR2 FYEKMQ (reference sequence). The V end was cut by 0 bases, the J end by 2 bases, with 10 bases between. The CDR3 DNA sequence: TGTGCCAGCAGCTTAGGTGGCAGGCAAAACACTGAAGCTTTCTTT. Its protein product is CASSLGGRQNTEAFF.

The chain employs TRBV6-1 and TRBJ1-4; TRBD1 matches 8 bases. V shed 6 bases and J 8 bases; nucleotides not matched to a gene: 8. CDR3 length: 14 amino acids. Germline CDR1 is MNHNS and CDR2 is SASEGT. The CDR3 DNA sequence: TGTGCCAGCAGCCGAGGACAGGGAGGGGAAAAACTGTTTTTT. This gives the protein CASSRGQGGEKLFF.